This TCR beta chain was sequenced during a study of CD8+CD57+ T cells in acquired aplastic anemia. Study background: Quantities of DNA derived from sorted CD4+ and CD8+ cells averaged approximately 3 ug.

Patients chosen for sequencing had CD8+CD57+ cells that had expanded, as shown by flow cytometry. Blood came from patients not yet given any therapy. CDR3 and TCR beta VDJ profiling relied on genomic DNA as the template. TCRdb independently ran MiXCR on the reads; one entry per CDR3 protein. The table has 250,000 or so distinct CDR3 sequences, around 46% seen once. The study's findings and limits: The same twenty-nine CD8+ CDR3 sequences occurred in patients and in controls. Patient and control CD8+ Simpson's diversity was not significantly different.

This clonotype showed up just once. The target antigen is unknown. This sequence originates from a human donor with aplastic anemia. Input material: sorted CD4+, CD8+, or CD8+CD57+ T cells (not recorded which) from PBMCs.

The CDR3 sequence is CASLETGRGNQPQHF. The CDR3 DNA is TGTGCCAGTCTCGAGACAGGACGGGGCAATCAGCCCCAGCATTTT. The chain joins TRBV19 to TRBJ1-5, with D possibly being TRBD1 (6 bases). Germline V gene lookup returns CDR1 LNHDA and CDR2 SQIVND (reference sequence). V was shortened by 8 bases and J by 2 bases, with 16 bases between the two germline ends. CDR3 length: 15 amino acids.